The 10 T cell receptor beta chains reported below all come from one sample, sequenced in a study of T cells in Graves' hyperthyroidism and ophthalmopathy. RNA transcripts yielded amplified TCR beta CDR3 regions. HTBI primers were the set used in a first-round RT-PCR of the TCR CDR3. MiXCR, run by TCRdb on the multiplex PCR reads, gives a single entry per CDR3 protein. The repertoire consists of about 330,000 distinct CDR3 sequences, with about an eighth occurring once and the leading ten covering 30% to 40%. The source material was blood. All receptors come from a woman in her thirties or forties with Graves' ophthalmopathy.

The rearrangement joins TRBV28 to TRBJ1-4, with 10 bases lining up with TRBD1. CDR1 is MDHEN and CDR2 is SYDVKM in the germline V gene. The CDR3 has 14 residues. The CDR3 DNA sequence: TGTGTTAGCAGACGGACAGGGGGAACTGAAAAACTGTTTTTT. Its translation: CVSRRTGGTEKLFF.

A few counts support this clonotype. The rearrangement uses TRBV14 and TRBJ1-2; 9 bases align to TRBD1. The ends lost 3 bases at V and 8 bases at J; junction bases unmatched: 10. CDR3 length: 15 amino acids. From germline, CDR1 is SGHDN and CDR2 FVKESK. This CDR3 reads CASSHSPGQGIGYTF. In DNA form, the CDR3 reads TGTGCCAGCAGCCACTCTCCGGGACAGGGTATCGGCTACACCTTC.

At least ten counts were recorded for this clonotype. V is TRBV27 and J is TRBJ2-1; TRBD2 agrees at 8 bases. This CDR3 is 15 amino acids long. V was clipped by 5 bases and J by 7 bases; unmatched bases: 10. Germline CDR1 reads MNHEY; CDR2 reads SMNVEV (reference sequence). For the CDR3, the DNA is TGTGCCAGCAGTCCCCTCGGGAGGGGGAGGAATGAGCAGTTCTTC. This encodes CASSPLGRGRNEQFF.

This clonotype was seen at least ten times. The genes are TRBV12-3 or TRBV12-4 and TRBJ2-7; tentatively, D is TRBD1 (6 bases). Trimming stripped 6 bases from V and 3 bases from J, with 18 bases between. The CDR3 loop spans 15 amino acids. The CDR3 bases are TGTGCCAGCAGAAAAACCGGGACAACCGACTACGAGCAGTACTTC. Its protein is CASRKTGTTDYEQYF.

Many counts were recorded for this clonotype. The chain couples TRBV3-1 to TRBJ2-7; 7 bases match TRBD1. Germline V gene data show CDR1 as LGHDT and CDR2 as YNNKEL (reference sequence). V was pared by 4 bases and J by 5 bases, with 5 bases of the junction left unmatched. This CDR3 spans 13 amino acids. This chain's CDR3 is CASSPTGTDEQYF. The CDR3 DNA sequence: TGTGCCAGCAGCCCGACAGGGACAGACGAGCAGTACTTC.

With respect to this clonotype: A much larger clone lies one base from this, so it may be a read error. The rearrangement uses TRBV2 and TRBJ1-1, with D perhaps matching TRBD1 (5 bases). Trimming pared 5 bases from V and 10 bases from J, leaving 20 bases between. CDR3 length: 14 amino acids. CDR1 and CDR2 (germline): SNHLY, FYNNEI. The CDR3: CASSYSGGEALAFF. The CDR3 coding sequence is TGTGCCAGCAGTTACTCGGGGGGTGAGGCGTTAGCTTTCTTT. Based on the CDR3 plus reference TRBV2 and TRBJ1-1, the full variable domain is EPEVTQTPSHQVTQMGQEVILRCVPISNHLYFYWYRQILGQKVEFLVSFYNNEISEKSEIFDDQFSVERPDGSNFTLKIRSTKLEDSAMYFCASSYSGGEALAFFGQGTRLTVV.

This clonotype was seen many times. The chain couples TRBV12-3 or TRBV12-4 to TRBJ1-2; D not certain. V lost 3 bases to trimming and J lost 10 bases, with 15 bases between them. This CDR3 contains 13 residues. The CDR3 bases are TGTGCCAGCAGTTTTGGTAAAGGATTCCCCTACACCTTC. This codes for CASSFGKGFPYTF.

This clonotype was seen repeatedly, ten times or more. The chain combines TRBV6-1 with TRBJ2-3; TRBD2 matches 7 bases. The V and J ends lost 5 bases and 6 bases, in that order; junction bases with no gene match: 17. The CDR3 runs 17 residues. The germline CDR1 and CDR2 sequences are MNHNS and SASEGT. The CDR3 loop reads CASSYLPWGGRADTQYF. CDR3 nucleotides: TGTGCCAGCAGTTACCTCCCCTGGGGAGGGAGGGCGGATACGCAGTATTTT.

On this clonotype itself: Mismatch with germline at one junction end may stem from a read error. The chain has TRBV20-1 and TRBJ1-2; D is ambiguous. This CDR3 spans 10 amino acids. Per germline, CDR1 DFQATT and CDR2 SNEGSKA (reference sequence). The CDR3 sequence is CNASHAGYTF. The CDR3 bases are TGCAATGCTAGCCACGCCGGCTACACCTTC.

This clonotype has ten or more counts. V gene TRBV28 combines with J gene TRBJ1-1, with D possibly TRBD1 on 6 matching bases. Germline values: CDR1 MDHEN, CDR2 SYDVKM. The length of the CDR3 is 22 residues. Trimming pared 1 base from V and 2 bases from J, leaving 32 bases between. The CDR3 reads CASSLSLFRGYETGDPNTEAFF. The CDR3 DNA sequence: TGTGCCAGCAGTTTATCTCTTTTCAGGGGATACGAGACAGGAGACCCTAACACTGAAGCTTTCTTT.